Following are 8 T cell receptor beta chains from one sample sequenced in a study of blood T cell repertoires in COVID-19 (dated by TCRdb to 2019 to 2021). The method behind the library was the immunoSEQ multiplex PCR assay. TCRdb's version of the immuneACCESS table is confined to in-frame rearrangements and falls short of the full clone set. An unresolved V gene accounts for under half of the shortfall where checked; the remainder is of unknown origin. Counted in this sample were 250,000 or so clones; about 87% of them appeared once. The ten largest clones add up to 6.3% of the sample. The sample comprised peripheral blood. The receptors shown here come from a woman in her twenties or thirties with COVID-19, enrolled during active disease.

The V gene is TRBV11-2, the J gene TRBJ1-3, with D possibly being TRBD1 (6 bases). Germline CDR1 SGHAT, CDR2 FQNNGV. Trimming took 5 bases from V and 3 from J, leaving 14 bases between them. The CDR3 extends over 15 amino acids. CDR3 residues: CASSQRADSGNTIYF. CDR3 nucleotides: TGTGCCAGCAGCCAAAGGGCGGACAGTGGAAACACCATATATTTT.

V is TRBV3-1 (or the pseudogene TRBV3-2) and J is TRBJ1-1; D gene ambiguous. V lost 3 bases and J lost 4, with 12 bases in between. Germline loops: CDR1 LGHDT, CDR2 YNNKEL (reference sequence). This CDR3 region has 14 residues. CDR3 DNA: TGTGCCAGCAGCCAGGTACTTCGCGGCACTGAAGCTTTCTTT. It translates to CASSQVLRGTEAFF.

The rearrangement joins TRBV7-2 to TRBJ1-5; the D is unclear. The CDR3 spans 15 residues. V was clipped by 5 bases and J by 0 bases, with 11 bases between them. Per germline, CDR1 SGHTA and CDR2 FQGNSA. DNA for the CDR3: TGTGCCAGCAGCCTCTTACAGTATAGCAATCAGCCCCAGCATTTT. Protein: CASSLLQYSNQPQHF. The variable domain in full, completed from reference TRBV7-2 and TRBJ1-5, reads GAGVSQSPSNKVTEKGKDVELRCDPISGHTALYWYRQSLGQGLEFLIYFQGNSAPDKSGLPSDRFSAERTGGSVSTLTIQRTQQEDSAVYLCASSLLQYSNQPQHFGDGTRLSIL.

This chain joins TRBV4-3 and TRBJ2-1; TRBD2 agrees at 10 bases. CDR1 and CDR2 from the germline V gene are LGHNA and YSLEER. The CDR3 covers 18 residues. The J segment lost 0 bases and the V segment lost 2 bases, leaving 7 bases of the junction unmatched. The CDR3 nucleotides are TGCGCCAGCAGCCAAAGTAGCGGGGGGCCCAGCTCCTACAATGAGCAGTTCTTC. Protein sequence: CASSQSSGGPSSYNEQFF.

The CDR3 DNA sequence: TGCAGTGCTAGTTTTCCTAGCGGGGGGGCGGAGACCCAGTACTTC. Its translation: CSASFPSGGAETQYF. V usage is TRBV20-1 and J usage is TRBJ2-5; TRBD2 matches at 12 bases. The J segment lost 5 bases and the V segment lost 3 bases, leaving 7 bases of the junction unmatched. Germline CDR1 is DFQATT and CDR2 is SNEGSKA (reference sequence). The CDR3 spans 15 residues.

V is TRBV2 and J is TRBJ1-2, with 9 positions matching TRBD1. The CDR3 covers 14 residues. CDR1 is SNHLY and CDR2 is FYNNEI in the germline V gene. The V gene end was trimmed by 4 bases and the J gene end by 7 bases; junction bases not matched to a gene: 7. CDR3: CASSGRTGGAGYTF. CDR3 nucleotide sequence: TGTGCCAGCAGTGGACGAACAGGGGGCGCTGGCTACACCTTC.

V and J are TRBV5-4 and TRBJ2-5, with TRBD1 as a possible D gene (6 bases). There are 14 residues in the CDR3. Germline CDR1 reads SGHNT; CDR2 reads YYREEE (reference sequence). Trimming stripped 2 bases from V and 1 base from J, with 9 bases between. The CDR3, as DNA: TGTGCCAGCAGCTTATCCAGGGGCCAAGAGACCCAGTACTTC. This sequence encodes CASSLSRGQETQYF. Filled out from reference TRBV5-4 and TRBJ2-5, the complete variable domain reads ETGVTQSPTHLIKTRGQQVTLRCSSQSGHNTVSWYQQALGQGPQFIFQYYREEENGRGNFPPRFSGLQFPNYSSELNVNALELDDSALYLCASSLSRGQETQYFGPGTRLLVL.

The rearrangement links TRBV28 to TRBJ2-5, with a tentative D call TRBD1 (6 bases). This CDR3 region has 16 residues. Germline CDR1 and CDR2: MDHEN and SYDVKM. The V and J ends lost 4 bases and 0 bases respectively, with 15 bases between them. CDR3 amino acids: CASSSYLGQHQETQYF. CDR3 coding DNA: TGTGCCAGCAGTTCCTACCTTGGACAGCACCAAGAGACCCAGTACTTC.